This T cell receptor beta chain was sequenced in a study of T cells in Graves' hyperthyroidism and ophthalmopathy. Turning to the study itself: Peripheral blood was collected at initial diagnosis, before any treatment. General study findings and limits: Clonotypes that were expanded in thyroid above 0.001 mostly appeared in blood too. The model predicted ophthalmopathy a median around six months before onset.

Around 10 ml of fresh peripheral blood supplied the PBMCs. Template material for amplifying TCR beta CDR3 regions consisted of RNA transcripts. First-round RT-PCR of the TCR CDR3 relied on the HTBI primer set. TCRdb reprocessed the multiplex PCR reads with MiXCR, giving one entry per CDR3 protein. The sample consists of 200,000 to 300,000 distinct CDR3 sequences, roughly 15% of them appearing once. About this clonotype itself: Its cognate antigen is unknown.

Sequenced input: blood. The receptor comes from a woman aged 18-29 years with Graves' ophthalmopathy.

CDR3 sequence (DNA): TGTGCCAGCAGTGAGATTGGGGTTCGTAGGGGCTACACCTTC. Protein sequence: CASSEIGVRRGYTF. The chain is built from TRBV2 and TRBJ1-2; D not resolved. The V gene's germline CDR1 is SNHLY and CDR2 FYNNEI. This CDR3 has 14 residues. V was pared by 3 bases and J by 8 bases, with 16 bases between. The whole variable domain, filled in from reference TRBV2 and TRBJ1-2, reads EPEVTQTPSHQVTQMGQEVILRCVPISNHLYFYWYRQILGQKVEFLVSFYNNEISEKSEIFDDQFSVERPDGSNFTLKIRSTKLEDSAMYFCASSEIGVRRGYTFGSGTRLTVV.